The T cell receptor (beta chain) described here comes from a study of T cells after yellow fever vaccination. TCRdb recomputed calls from the 5' RACE reads with MiXCR, one row per CDR3 protein. The table includes roughly 16,000 distinct CDR3 sequences, about 4% detected once. Study observations and caveats: The secondary response peaked faster, at day 5 versus 15, but was weaker. There was a possibility that FACS-sorted repertoires contained abundant clonotypes contaminating from the bulk population. The authors detected almost none of the vaccine-responding clonotypes in sorted memory subsets on day 0. Some clonotypes, a small share, were shared between CD4 and CD8 compartments.

This clonotype qualifies as medium-sized. This CDR3 comprises 13 residues. The germline V gene encodes CDR1 KGHSH and CDR2 LQKENI. Trimming removed 6 bases at V and 1 base at J, with 9 bases between. The sequences come from PBMCs, either bulk or a sorted T-cell subset (CD4+, CD8+, memory, or dextramer-sorted; not recorded which), collected 15 days after the yellow fever booster vaccination. The sequence derives from a man aged 30-40 years who received the YFV17D yellow fever vaccine. The rearrangement joins TRBV18 to TRBJ1-1; D remains ambiguous. Here the CDR3 DNA reads TGTGCCAGCTCGATCGGCCCGAACACTGAAGCTTTCTTT. Encoded protein: CASSIGPNTEAFF.